These T cell receptor beta chains were read from a single sample in a study of OX40 agonist ivuxolimab in advanced cancers. Profiled with immunoSEQ multiplex PCR; TCRdb holds only in-frame clones, not every one. This table holds about 58,000 clones, around 84% found once. This specimen consisted of CD4+ or CD8+ T cells sorted from blood, obtained in a trial of the OX40 agonist ivuxolimab. These receptor sequences come from an adult with an advanced solid tumor such as melanoma, head and neck, liver or kidney cancer. CDR3s include the opening cysteine and the closing phenylalanine or tryptophan. Fields, in order: D gene, CDR3 length, clone size, V gene, J gene, CDR3 protein, CDR3 DNA. The D gene is left open where the match is weak. The size of a clone is reported for some rows only, either as once, few or many, or as a class for expanded clones.

>-|16|-|TRBV7-8|TRBJ2-5
CASSLAWAGARETQYF
TGTGCCAGCAGCTTAGCGTGGGCGGGGGCGAGGGAGACCCAGTACTTC
>-|16|-|TRBV10-2|TRBJ1-1
CASSEPYRVMNTEAFF
TGCGCCAGCAGTGAGCCGTACAGGGTAATGAACACTGAAGCTTTCTTT
>-|18|-|TRBV5-6|TRBJ2-1
CASSLYLLAGAGYNEQFF
TGTGCCAGCAGCTTGTATCTTTTGGCCGGAGCCGGCTACAATGAGCAGTTCTTC
>TRBD1|15|once|TRBV14|TRBJ1-1
CASSLLQGGRTEAFF
TGTGCCAGCAGCCTCCTACAGGGGGGGAGGACTGAAGCTTTCTTT
>-|13|-|TRBV6-1|TRBJ2-7
CASGVVSSYEQYF
TGTGCCAGCGGGGTAGTCAGCTCCTACGAGCAGTACTTC
>-|13|-|TRBV10-1|TRBJ1-1
CASRGPLDTEAFF
TGCGCCAGCAGGGGACCCTTGGACACTGAAGCTTTCTTT
>-|13|-|TRBV5-4|TRBJ1-4
CASSFGINEKLFF
TGTGCCAGCAGCTTCGGTATAAATGAAAAACTGTTTTTT
>-|14|few|TRBV4-1|TRBJ2-7
CASSPQVGPLEQYF
TGCGCCAGCAGCCCCCAGGTAGGGCCCCTGGAGCAGTACTTC
>-|15|once|TRBV7-2|TRBJ1-1
CASSLDPGRGTEAFF
TGTGCCAGCAGCTTAGATCCGGGCAGGGGTACTGAAGCTTTCTTT
>TRBD1|13|-|TRBV5-1|TRBJ2-5
CASSLDRGETQYF
TGCGCCAGCAGCTTAGACAGGGGGGAGACCCAGTACTTC
>-|15|once|TRBV5-4|TRBJ2-3
CASSLAGPMGDTQYF
TGTGCCAGCAGCTTGGCGGGACCTATGGGAGATACGCAGTATTTT
>TRBD2|16|-|TRBV7-2|TRBJ2-1
CASSLGSGGAYNEQFF
TGTGCCAGCAGCTTAGGTAGCGGGGGGGCCTACAATGAGCAGTTCTTC
>-|16|-|TRBV5-1|TRBJ1-1
CASSLTLGLMNTEAFF
TGCGCCAGCAGCTTGACACTGGGGTTGATGAACACTGAAGCTTTCTTT
>TRBD1|14|-|TRBV6-1|TRBJ1-2
CASSLEGQNYGYTF
TGTGCCAGCTCCCTCGAGGGACAGAACTATGGCTACACCTTC
>TRBD1|15|few|TRBV6-5|TRBJ2-6
CASRNQGAGANVLTF
TGTGCCAGCAGGAACCAGGGGGCTGGGGCCAACGTCCTGACTTTC
>TRBD1|15|-|TRBV4-1|TRBJ2-7
CASSQVSGQGYGQYF
TGCGCCAGCAGCCAAGTTTCGGGACAGGGCTATGGGCAGTACTTC
>TRBD1|15|-|TRBV11-2|TRBJ2-7
CASSPQGLSSYEQYF
TGTGCCAGCAGCCCACAGGGGTTATCCTCCTACGAGCAGTACTTC
>TRBD1|14|-|TRBV6-1|TRBJ1-1
CASSVTGGLTEAFF
TGTGCCAGCAGTGTAACAGGGGGCCTTACTGAAGCTTTCTTT
>-|14|-|TRBV2|TRBJ1-2
CASSEARTSYGYTF
TGTGCCAGCAGTGAAGCGCGAACCTCCTATGGCTACACCTTC
>-|14|-|TRBV5-6|TRBJ1-5
CASSLGQRNQPQHF
TGTGCCAGCAGCTTGGGCCAAAGGAATCAGCCCCAGCATTTT
>-|12|-|TRBV29-1|TRBJ1-2
CSVVGGNYGYTF
TGCAGCGTTGTGGGGGGGAACTATGGCTACACCTTC
>-|13|-|TRBV6-1|TRBJ1-5
CASVPGPNQPQHF
TGTGCCAGCGTACCCGGGCCCAATCAGCCCCAGCATTTT
>TRBD1|13|-|TRBV7-3|TRBJ1-1
CASSLGTDTEAFF
TGTGCCAGCAGCCTTGGGACAGACACTGAAGCTTTCTTT
>TRBD1|13|-|TRBV30|TRBJ1-1
CAWRGQGYTEAFF
TGTGCCTGGAGGGGACAGGGATACACTGAAGCTTTCTTT
>-|15|few|TRBV27|TRBJ1-5
CASSLVGGGNQPQHF
TGTGCCAGCAGTTTAGTGGGGGGCGGGAATCAGCCCCAGCATTTT
>TRBD1|15|-|TRBV10-3|TRBJ1-5
CAISESDRGNQPQHF
TGTGCCATCAGCGAGTCCGACAGGGGCAATCAGCCCCAGCATTTT
>-|13|-|TRBV5-4|TRBJ1-2
CASSTKYTYGYTF
TGTGCCAGCAGCACCAAATACACCTATGGCTACACCTTC
>TRBD2|16|-|TRBV7-2|TRBJ2-3
CASSMNGGARTDTQYF
TGTGCCAGCAGCATGAACGGGGGGGCCCGCACAGATACGCAGTATTTT
>TRBD2|15|few|TRBV10-2|TRBJ2-7
CASSESSGTTYEQYF
TGCGCCAGCAGTGAGTCTTCGGGGACTACCTACGAGCAGTACTTC
>-|15|-|TRBV6-5|TRBJ1-1
CASRRTLQGNTEAFF
TGTGCCAGCAGGCGCACTCTACAGGGGAACACTGAAGCTTTCTTT
>TRBD1|15|-|TRBV6-1|TRBJ2-4
CASRQGAIAKNIQYF
TGTGCCAGCAGGCAGGGGGCCATAGCCAAAAACATTCAGTACTTC
>-|15|-|TRBV19|TRBJ1-2
CASSPRGKRERGYTF
TGTGCCAGTAGTCCCCGGGGAAAGCGCGAACGAGGCTACACCTTC
>-|16|-|TRBV7-2|TRBJ2-4
CASSLAFPPAKNIQYF
TGTGCCAGCAGCTTAGCGTTCCCCCCGGCCAAAAACATTCAGTACTTC
>-|13|-|TRBV6-1|TRBJ1-2
CASRLEGSLGYTF
TGTGCCAGCAGACTCGAGGGGTCCCTTGGCTACACCTTC
>-|14|-|TRBV6-1|TRBJ1-5
CASTAGWGDQPQHF
TGTGCCAGCACAGCGGGTTGGGGAGATCAGCCCCAGCATTTT
>-|14|-|TRBV19|TRBJ1-5
CASSLTGTRQPQHF
TGTGCCAGTAGCCTTACAGGGACCCGTCAGCCCCAGCATTTT
>TRBD1|14|-|TRBV29-1|TRBJ2-3
CSVARQGSRGTQYF
TGCAGCGTTGCCCGACAGGGGAGCAGGGGTACGCAGTATTTT
>-|14|-|TRBV6-5|TRBJ1-2
CASSYLRDSYGYTF
TGTGCCAGCAGTTACCTCAGAGACTCCTATGGCTACACCTTC
>TRBD1|14|-|TRBV11-3|TRBJ2-7
CASSLAQGIYEQYF
TGTGCCAGCAGCTTAGCACAGGGGATCTACGAGCAGTACTTC
>-|13|-|TRBV7-9|TRBJ2-7
CASSSGAHGEQYF
TGTGCCAGCAGTTCCGGGGCACACGGCGAGCAGTACTTC
>TRBD1|13|-|TRBV7-6|TRBJ1-1
CASSSRQGAEAFF
TGTGCCAGCAGCTCCCGACAGGGCGCTGAAGCTTTCTTT
>-|15|few|TRBV6-6|TRBJ2-7
CASSYSGVGSYEQYF
TGTGCCAGCAGTTATAGTGGGGTGGGATCCTACGAGCAGTACTTC
>-|14|-|TRBV10-2|TRBJ1-1
CASSESRGSTEAFF
TGCGCCAGCAGTGAGTCGCGGGGATCCACTGAAGCTTTCTTT
>-|16|-|TRBV7-9|TRBJ1-2
CASSLTGPPRGYGYTF
TGTGCCAGCAGCTTAACCGGACCCCCGCGAGGCTATGGCTACACCTTC
>TRBD1|14|-|TRBV5-1|TRBJ2-5
CASSPRQGEETQYF
TGCGCCAGCAGTCCTAGACAGGGGGAAGAGACCCAGTACTTC
>-|16|-|TRBV4-1|TRBJ2-1
CASSQVDLLVYNEQFF
TGCGCCAGCAGCCAAGTGGACCTGCTAGTCTACAATGAGCAGTTCTTC
>TRBD1|18|few|TRBV13|TRBJ1-4
CASSLGLDRGLSNEKLFF
TGTGCCAGCAGCTTAGGCCTCGACAGGGGGCTGTCTAATGAAAAACTGTTTTTT
>-|10|-|TRBV27|TRBJ1-5
CASNLWPQHF
TGTGCCAGCAATTTATGGCCCCAGCATTTT
>-|15|-|TRBV19|TRBJ2-5
CASSIKPGAVETQYF
TGTGCCAGTAGTATAAAGCCGGGGGCGGTGGAGACCCAGTACTTC
>-|16|-|TRBV6-1|TRBJ2-5
CASSGGHGSWGETQYF
TGTGCCAGCAGTGGGGGACACGGTAGTTGGGGCGAGACCCAGTACTTC